One and the same sample provided the 2 T cell receptor beta chains below, sequenced in a study of response to subunit inactivated influenza vaccine. TCRdb ran MiXCR on the RT-PCR reads and lists one entry per CDR3 protein. In the table there are about 780,000 distinct CDR3 sequences, 15% to 20% of which are singletons. Sequences were derived from PBMCs from blood, sampled roughly 5 days after vaccination. These receptors all come from a man aged 50-59 years who received an inactivated influenza vaccine.

This clonotype was seen more than once but under ten times. The chain uses TRBV6-5 and TRBJ1-2; the match to TRBD1 covers 7 bases. This CDR3 is 14 amino acids long. The trim removed 2 bases at V and 7 bases at J, leaving 7 bases unmatched. The germline CDR1 and CDR2 sequences are MNHEY and SVGAGI. The CDR3 protein is CASSYTKTGAGYTF. CDR3 coding DNA: TGTGCCAGCAGTTACACTAAAACAGGGGCTGGCTACACCTTC.

This clonotype was counted only a few times. The chain combines TRBV29-1 with TRBJ1-1; the match to TRBD1 covers 7 bases. The germline V gene encodes CDR1 SQVTM and CDR2 ANQGSEA. The CDR3 runs 13 residues. The ends lost 1 base at V and 4 bases at J; junction bases unmatched: 3. CDR3 loop: CSVEGRGGTEAFF. DNA for the CDR3: TGCAGCGTTGAAGGCAGGGGGGGCACTGAAGCTTTCTTT.